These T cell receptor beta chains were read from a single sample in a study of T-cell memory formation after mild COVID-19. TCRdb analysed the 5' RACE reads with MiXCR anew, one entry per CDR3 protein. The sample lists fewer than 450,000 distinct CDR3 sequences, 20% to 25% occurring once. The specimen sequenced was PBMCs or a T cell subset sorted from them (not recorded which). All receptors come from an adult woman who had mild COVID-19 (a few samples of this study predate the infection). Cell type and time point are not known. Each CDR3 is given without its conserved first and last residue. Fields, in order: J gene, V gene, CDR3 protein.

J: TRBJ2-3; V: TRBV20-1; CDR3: SARQLARASTDTQY
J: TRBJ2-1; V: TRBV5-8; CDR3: ASSRGLAGGYEQF
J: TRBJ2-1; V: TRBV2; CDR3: ASSGERSSYNEQF
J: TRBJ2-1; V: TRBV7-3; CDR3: ASSLIGGGASYNEQF
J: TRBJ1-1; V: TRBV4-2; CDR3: ASSQDSTARATEAF
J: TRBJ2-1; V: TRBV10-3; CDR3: AISESGSGGGNEQF
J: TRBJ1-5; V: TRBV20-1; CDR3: SAVEDSSNQPQH
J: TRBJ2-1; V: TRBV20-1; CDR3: SAPLGLAGADEQF
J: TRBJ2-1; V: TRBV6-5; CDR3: ASSLLAADEQF
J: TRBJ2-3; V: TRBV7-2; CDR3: ASIPPGLLGTDTQY
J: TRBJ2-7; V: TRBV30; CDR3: AWRESGTAVYEQY
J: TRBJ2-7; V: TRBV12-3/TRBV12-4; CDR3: ASSRGILYEQY
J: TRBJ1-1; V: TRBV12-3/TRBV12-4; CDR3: ASSLRSGTEAF
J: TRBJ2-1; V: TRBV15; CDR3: ATSRIAGEEQF
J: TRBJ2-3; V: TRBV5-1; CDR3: ASSATPGLGTDTQY
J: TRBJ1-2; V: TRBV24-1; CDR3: ATRSSDNYGYT
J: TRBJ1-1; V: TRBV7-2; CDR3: ASRPGTVNTEAF
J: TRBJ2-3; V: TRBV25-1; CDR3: ASSESGGADTQY
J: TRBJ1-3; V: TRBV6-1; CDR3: ASSELPSGAGGNTIY
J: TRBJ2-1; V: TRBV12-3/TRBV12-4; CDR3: ASGTGGNEQF
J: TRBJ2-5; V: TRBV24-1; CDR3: ATSDFGGTGQETQY
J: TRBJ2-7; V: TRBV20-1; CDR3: SASARTTGYEQY
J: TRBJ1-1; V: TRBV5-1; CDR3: ASSLVGTEAF
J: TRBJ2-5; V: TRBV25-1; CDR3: ASSEGRTQETQY
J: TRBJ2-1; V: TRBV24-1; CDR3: ATSDSGQEQF
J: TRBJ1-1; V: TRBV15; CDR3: ATSSDRDTEAF
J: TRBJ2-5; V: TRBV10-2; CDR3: ASKETSGQETQY
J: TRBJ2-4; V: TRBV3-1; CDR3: ASSPGTSGRWNIQY
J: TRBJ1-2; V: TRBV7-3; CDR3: ASSLNAGGYGYT
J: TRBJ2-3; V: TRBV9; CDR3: ASSVDGGEGTDTQY
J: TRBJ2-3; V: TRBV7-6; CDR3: ASSLGRTSGVGDTQY
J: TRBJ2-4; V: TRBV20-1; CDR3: SARDTPHIQY
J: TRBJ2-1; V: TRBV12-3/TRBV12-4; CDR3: ASSPYRGSYNEQF
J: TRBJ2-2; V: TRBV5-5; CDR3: ASSLGAAGELF
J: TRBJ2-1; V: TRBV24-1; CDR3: ATSDQNRGQYNEQF
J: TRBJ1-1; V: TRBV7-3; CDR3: ASSLSSGNTEAF
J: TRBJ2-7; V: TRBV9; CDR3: ASSVDTGWAYEQY
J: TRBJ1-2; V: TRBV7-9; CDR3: ASRHDRGYGYT
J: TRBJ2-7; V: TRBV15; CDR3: ATSPSVREISYEQY
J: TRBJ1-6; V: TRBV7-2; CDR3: ASRRASYNSPLH
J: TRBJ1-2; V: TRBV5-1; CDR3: ASSLEPRGGGGYT
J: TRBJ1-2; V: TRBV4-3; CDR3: ASSQDEGGNYGYT
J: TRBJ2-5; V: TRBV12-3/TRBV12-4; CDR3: ASSLWGSETQY
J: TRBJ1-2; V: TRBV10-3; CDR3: AIRGDYGYT
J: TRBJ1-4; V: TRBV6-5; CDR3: ASSPLARADEKLF
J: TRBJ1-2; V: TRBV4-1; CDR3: ASSQEIQGSYGYT
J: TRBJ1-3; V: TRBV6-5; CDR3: ASSYSRRSYSGNTIY
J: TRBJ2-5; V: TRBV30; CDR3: AWTPPGKETQY
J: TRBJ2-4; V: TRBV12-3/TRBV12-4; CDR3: ATGEYINIQY
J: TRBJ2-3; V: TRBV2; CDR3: ASSFLPTDTQY
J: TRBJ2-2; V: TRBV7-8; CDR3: ASTQIGGRVGELF
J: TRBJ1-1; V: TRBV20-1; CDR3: SARNGGTEAF
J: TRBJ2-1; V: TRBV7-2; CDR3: ASSHAPGRRNEQF
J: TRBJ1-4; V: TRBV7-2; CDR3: ASSLGWEINEKLF
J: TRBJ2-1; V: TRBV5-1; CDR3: ASSLGGLAEYNEQF